The rows below give T cell receptor beta chains drawn from one sample of a study of blood T cell repertoires in COVID-19. Here immunoSEQ multiplex PCR was the method, and the copy in TCRdb shows in-frame clones only, minus some. The table lists 500,000 to 600,000 clones, less than 90% of them singletons, with roughly 8% in the top ten. The sequenced sample was peripheral blood. Receptor source: a woman between 45 and 65 years old with COVID-19, enrolled during active disease. Each CDR3 is given with its conserved first and last residue. D genes are given only for firm matches. A row's size may be missing; if present it is once, few, many or a size class.

j_gene	abundance	d_gene	v_gene	CDR3nt	CDR3aa
TRBJ2-3	.	TRBD1	TRBV11-3	TGTGCCAGCAGCCCGGACAGGGACACAGATACGCAGTATTTT	CASSPDRDTDTQYF
TRBJ2-7	.	TRBD2	TRBV3-1/TRBV3-2	TGTGCCAGCAGCCATGTGGGGCGGGGGGGCCTCAACGAGCAGTACTTC	CASSHVGRGGLNEQYF
TRBJ2-5	.	.	TRBV4-1	TGCGCCAGCAGCCAAGTTAATACAGGGTCAGGGGAGACCCAGTACTTC	CASSQVNTGSGETQYF
TRBJ2-3	.	.	TRBV29-1	TGCAGCGTTGAACCCAGCAGGGGGGCAGATACGCAGTATTTT	CSVEPSRGADTQYF
TRBJ1-4	.	.	TRBV2	TGTGCCAGCAGTGAGGTAGGGCAGGGAGAAAAACTGTTTTTT	CASSEVGQGEKLFF
TRBJ2-3	.	.	TRBV3-1/TRBV3-2	TGTGCCAGCACCCGGAGCCAGAGAGATACGCAGTATTTT	CASTRSQRDTQYF
TRBJ1-2	.	TRBD1	TRBV4-1	TGCGCCAGCAGCCAAGATCTTGTGAGAGGGGGCCCTAACTATGGCTACACCTTC	CASSQDLVRGGPNYGYTF
TRBJ1-4	few	.	TRBV2	TGTGCCAGCCGGGGGAAGGGAGAAAAACTGTTTTTT	CASRGKGEKLFF
TRBJ1-5	few	.	TRBV7-9	TGTGCCAGCAGCTTAGTAAGGGACATCACTCAGCCCCAGCATTTT	CASSLVRDITQPQHF
TRBJ1-2	few	TRBD1	TRBV28	TGTGCCAGCAGCCACGACAGGGGTAACTATGGCTACACCTTC	CASSHDRGNYGYTF
TRBJ1-1	.	.	TRBV30	TGTGCCTCGGAAAGGCGGTCAAAATGGAGAAAGGACACTGAAGCTTTCTTT	CASERRSKWRKDTEAFF
TRBJ2-2	.	.	TRBV27	TGTGCCAGCAGTTTACAGGGGGGGAACACCGGGGAGCTGTTTTTT	CASSLQGGNTGELFF
TRBJ1-2	.	TRBD1	TRBV2	TGTGCCAGCAGTGAATTGGACAGGGACAGTGGTGGCTACACCTTC	CASSELDRDSGGYTF
TRBJ2-1	.	.	TRBV7-3	TGTGCCAGCAGCCCCACTCCGGTGCGGGGGCGGGGGCCTCCCTCCTACAATGAGCAGTTCTTC	CASSPTPVRGRGPPSYNEQFF
TRBJ1-1	.	.	TRBV5-1	TGCGCCAGCAGCTTCGACCGGGACACTGAAGCTTTCTTT	CASSFDRDTEAFF
TRBJ2-1	.	.	TRBV19	TGTGCCAGTAGTTATCCGGGGTGGGGGGATGAGCAGTTCTTC	CASSYPGWGDEQFF
TRBJ2-1	few	.	TRBV9	TGTGCCAGCAGCGTAGCCGATGAGCAGTTCTTC	CASSVADEQFF
TRBJ2-2	.	.	TRBV2	TGTGCCAGCAGTATGACTACCCCCAGTGGCGGGGAGCTGTTTTTT	CASSMTTPSGGELFF
TRBJ2-4	.	TRBD2	TRBV5-6	TGTGCCAGCACCCCCTGGGGGGGACAAAACATTCAGTACTTC	CASTPWGGQNIQYF
TRBJ1-3	.	TRBD1	TRBV2	TGTGCCAGCAGTTTACAGACAGGGGGCAGTGGAAACACCATATATTTT	CASSLQTGGSGNTIYF
TRBJ1-4	.	.	TRBV30	TGTGCCTGGAGTCTAGGACAGATTAATGAAAAACTGTTTTTT	CAWSLGQINEKLFF
TRBJ2-7	.	TRBD1	TRBV6-5	TGTGCCAGCAGTCCTGGGACAGCGTCCTACGAGCAGTACTTC	CASSPGTASYEQYF
TRBJ1-1	.	.	TRBV6-5	TGTGCCAGCAGTTATAAGTTGGGCGCTGAAGCTTTCTTT	CASSYKLGAEAFF
TRBJ2-3	.	.	TRBV11-2	TGTGCCAGCAGCTTTCCCATTAGCACAGATACGCAGTATTTT	CASSFPISTDTQYF
TRBJ2-7	.	TRBD2	TRBV5-5	TGTGCCAGCAGCTTGGTTATCAGGGAGGGGACCTACGAGCAGTACTTC	CASSLVIREGTYEQYF
TRBJ2-5	.	.	TRBV28	TGTGCCAGCAGTCTACAAGGGCCGGGGAGTGGGGAGACCCAGTACTTC	CASSLQGPGSGETQYF
TRBJ1-2	.	TRBD1	TRBV30	TGTGCCTGGAGTCCCGACCTGGGACAGGTGAGCTATGGCTACACCTTC	CAWSPDLGQVSYGYTF
TRBJ1-2	.	.	TRBV6-2/TRBV6-3	TGTGCCAGCAGTTTCAGGGGCGACTATGGCTACACCTTC	CASSFRGDYGYTF
TRBJ1-1	few	TRBD1	TRBV9	TGTGCCAGCAGCGTAGCAGGGACAGACGAAGCTTTCTTT	CASSVAGTDEAFF
TRBJ2-7	.	TRBD2	TRBV6-5	TGTGCCAGCAGATTTCTGACTAGCATCCACGAGCAGTACTTC	CASRFLTSIHEQYF
TRBJ1-2	.	.	TRBV4-1	TGCGCCAGCAGCCAAGTGCGACTGAGGGGCTACACCTTC	CASSQVRLRGYTF
TRBJ1-5	.	.	TRBV2	TGTGCCAGCAGTGAAATGGCCGGGGGTATCAATCAGCCCCAGCATTTT	CASSEMAGGINQPQHF
TRBJ2-3	.	TRBD2	TRBV27	TGTGCCAGCAGTTTACCCCTAGCGGGTGGTTCGGGAGGGCAGTATTTT	CASSLPLAGGSGGQYF
TRBJ2-3	.	TRBD1	TRBV5-1	TGCGCCAGCAGCTTTTCAGGGACAGCGGCCACAGATACGCAGTATTTT	CASSFSGTAATDTQYF
TRBJ1-5	.	.	TRBV6-5	TGTGCCAGCAGCACAGGTCCGAATCAGCCCCAGCATTTT	CASSTGPNQPQHF
TRBJ1-2	.	TRBD1	TRBV7-2	TGTGCCAGCAGCTTCGACGGGACAGGGGACTATGGCTACACCTTC	CASSFDGTGDYGYTF
TRBJ2-5	once	.	TRBV19	TGTGCCAGTAGTCCGGTACAGGGTCCAGAGACCCAGTACTTC	CASSPVQGPETQYF
TRBJ2-5	.	.	TRBV6-5	TGTGCCAGCAGCCCAGACACCCCCGAGACCCAGTACTTC	CASSPDTPETQYF
TRBJ2-2	.	TRBD1	TRBV29-1	TGCAGCGTAAACCCACAGGGACAGGCCGGGGAGCTGTTTTTT	CSVNPQGQAGELFF
TRBJ1-5	.	.	TRBV18	TGTGCCAGCTCACCCGACCAGGGTTCCGATCAGCCCCAGCATTTT	CASSPDQGSDQPQHF
TRBJ1-5	once	.	TRBV19	TGTGCCAGTAGCCAGACTACGCTCGGTCAGCCCCAGCATTTT	CASSQTTLGQPQHF
TRBJ1-2	.	.	TRBV11-2	TGTGCCAGCAGCTTAGACAGAATCTATGGCTACACCTTC	CASSLDRIYGYTF
TRBJ1-1	.	TRBD1	TRBV5-8	TGTGCCAGCAGCCCCGAGCCGGGACAGAGGAACACTGAAGCTTTCTTT	CASSPEPGQRNTEAFF
TRBJ1-2	once	.	TRBV19	TGTGCCACCGAGAACAGGGTGGGACCTTATGGCTACACCTTC	CATENRVGPYGYTF
TRBJ2-7	.	.	TRBV30	TGTGCCTGGAGTGCCGCCCCTGAGCGAGAGTACTTC	CAWSAAPEREYF
TRBJ2-1	.	.	TRBV7-2	TGTGCCAGCAGCTTAGATGGGACATCCAGCTTACAGTTCTTC	CASSLDGTSSLQFF
TRBJ1-1	.	.	TRBV9	TGTGCCAGCAGCGTAGTCGGGGAATCGGTAGCTTTCTTT	CASSVVGESVAFF
TRBJ1-5	.	.	TRBV19	TGTGCCAGTAGTATGAGGGAGAGTCAGCCCCAGCATTTT	CASSMRESQPQHF
TRBJ2-3	.	TRBD2	TRBV4-1	TGCGCCAGCAGCCAAGGGGGGAGGGGCACAGATACGCAGTATTTT	CASSQGGRGTDTQYF
TRBJ2-5	.	.	TRBV2	TGTGCCAGCAGTGAATCGGTAGGGGAGGGGGTCCAAGAGACCCAGTACTTC	CASSESVGEGVQETQYF
TRBJ2-1	.	TRBD2	TRBV24-1	TGTGCCACCAGTGACCCCGGGACTAGCGGGGGCACCCAGAATGAGCAGTTCTTC	CATSDPGTSGGTQNEQFF
TRBJ1-5	.	.	TRBV2	TGTGCCAGCAGAGACAGGTCAGGTCAGCCCCAGCATTTT	CASRDRSGQPQHF
TRBJ1-5	.	TRBD1	TRBV7-9	TGTGCCAGCAGCTTAGGGGGGACAGGGGCTCAGCCCCAGCATTTT	CASSLGGTGAQPQHF
TRBJ2-3	.	TRBD2	TRBV2	TGTGCCTCTTCCGGGACTAGAAACACAGATACGCAGTATTTT	CASSGTRNTDTQYF